Here is one T cell receptor beta chain with its context. What antigen it recognizes has not been identified. Qualities for individual bases were not recorded, and no much larger clone is one base off. The CDR3 regions of human TCRbeta chains were analyzed by immunosequencing. The original methods were these. Repertoire TCRs were checked for matches against a reference library of SARS-CoV-2-specific TCRs that had been generated using the MIRA antigen-specificity platform. Breadth meant the fraction of unique TCRs that were SARS-CoV-2-associated, whereas depth meant the fraction of total T cells that were SARS-CoV-2-associated. Using the MIRA data, each spike-specific TCR was mapped to the spike region that the TCR reacts to and placed in a CD4 or CD8 class. Log10-transformed breadth and depth values were compared by one-way ANOVA with Sidak's multiple comparisons tests. As stored in TCRdb, this immuneACCESS dataset retains in-frame rearrangements with V and J assigned. A fraction of the clones does not appear; measured against another copy, unresolved V genes explain less than half of the discrepancy, and the remainder lacks a known reason. That table gives V, J and clone size, and the DNA gave D and trimming. This sample lists 96,000 or so clones; roughly nine tenths were detected once. Under 2% of the sample goes to the ten largest clones.

The time point label corresponds to: baseline before first vaccination. Samples from vaccinated people were obtained from the UK trials COV001 and COV002, which included a single-blind randomized controlled phase 2/3 trial of AZD1222 (ChAdOx1 nCoV-19) in healthy adults. For TCRbeta chain sequencing, PBMC samples from trial participants were taken at day 0 and at day 28 after the second dose. The sample comes from a study of T cell responses to AZD1222 COVID-19 vaccine (dated by TCRdb to about 2021). Broadly, across the study: AZD1222 recipients given second doses at about 4 weeks or at about 12 weeks were pooled, since spike-specific TCR depth and breadth were not found to differ between the two schedules. A total of approximately 250 trial participants underwent TCR sequencing, of whom 200 to 220 had received two doses of AZD1222 and around 26 had received two doses of the MenACWY control vaccine. Trial participants were enrolled into age subgroups of 18-55, 56-69 and 70-plus years, which contained roughly 140, 27 and 60 TCR-sequenced participants, respectively.

Points the paper makes about the study in general: Vaccine-associated CD4 TCRs spanned the whole spike protein, with dominant responses in regions 160-218 and 743-854. Most participants were white British and females outnumbered males, and the authors suggested that clonal diversity may have been underestimated. In the small 56-69-year group, the increase in depth fell short of significance, most likely because of low power. Conclusions about previously exposed vaccinees were limited because only a handful of AZD1222 recipients were SARS-CoV-2 seropositive at baseline. After two AZD1222 doses, both the breadth and the depth of spike-specific TCRs were significantly higher than at day 0 and than in MenACWY recipients. Reportedly, close to half of the unique spike-specific TCRs recognized epitopes lying outside the regions that are mutated in the B.1.351 and B.1.1.7 variants. Because no day 14 peak-response samples were available, repertoires were characterized only after the peak T cell response.

From the germline V gene, CDR1 is SGHTS and CDR2 is YDEGEE. The CDR3 runs 13 amino acids, cysteine and phenylalanine included. Only the CDR3 DNA is retained, 39 bases long and in frame from the first base. V lost 1 base and J lost 3 bases; the stretch between them is 8 bases long. This receptor was identified in an adult in good health. The material was peripheral blood, obtained on day 0 of AZD1222 vaccination. The chain is made from TRBV5-8 and TRBJ2-7; a confident D gene designation cannot be given. The DNA sequence follows: TGTGCCAGCAGCTTGCCAGAACGCTACGAGCAGTACTTC. This sequence encodes CASSLPERYEQYF.